This TCR beta chain was observed in a study of blood T cell repertoires in COVID-19. Looking at the study overall: The United States, Italy and Spain supplied acute and convalescent COVID-19 samples.

TCRdb keeps only in-frame clones here, not all; method: immunoSEQ multiplex PCR. The sample consists of some 31,000 clones, around nine tenths of them appearing once. Germline loops: CDR1 SGHRS, CDR2 YFSETQ. The V and J ends lost 0 bases and 3 bases respectively, with 15 bases between them. CDR3 size: 16 residues. This rearrangement joins TRBV5-1 to TRBJ1-1; D is unclear. This TCR derives from a human donor with active COVID-19. The donor label of this sample is uncertain. What was sequenced was peripheral blood. CDR3 sequence (DNA): TGCGCCAGCAGCTTGGGGACTTCGACGATGGACACTGAAGCTTTCTTT. This gives the protein CASSLGTSTMDTEAFF.